The text below deals with one T cell receptor (beta chain). These data are taken from a study of blood T cell repertoires in COVID-19. At the level of the study: Acute and convalescent COVID-19 specimens originated in the United States, Italy and Spain. PBMCs, B-cell-depleted T cells, or T cells were the source of the cDNA or gDNA that made up the material.

Per the authors' pipeline: Using reference gene primer amplification, nucleated cell counts were estimated. Only in-frame clones appear in the TCRdb table, and some are missing; sequencing was by immunoSEQ multiplex PCR. Clone size and V and J calls were adopted from that table, with D and trimming inferred from the DNA. The sample shows a few hundred thousand clones, roughly 89% of them seen only once. Participants' own reports of clinical history determined their cohort assignment. This CDR3 is 15 amino acids long. The germline V gene encodes CDR1 SQVTM and CDR2 ANQGSEA. V lost 7 bases, J lost 4 bases, and 12 bases stayed unmatched.

The chain joins TRBV29-1 to TRBJ2-1; TRBD1 matches 8 bases. The sequenced material came from PBMCs or T cells enriched from blood (not recorded which). The clonotype originates from a woman aged 45-65 years who had been exposed to COVID-19. The CDR3 DNA sequence: TGCAGCGGCTCATTTCGGACAGGGATATACAATGAGCAGTTCTTC. Translated: CSGSFRTGIYNEQFF.